This is a list of T cell receptor beta chains from one sample in a study of monozygotic twins with inflammatory bowel disease. Reanalyzing the 5' RACE reads, TCRdb keeps one entry per CDR3 protein, without DNA. In all, the sample yields 110,000 or so distinct CDR3 sequences. The material sequenced was blood. These receptors came from a human donor with ulcerative colitis or Crohn's disease, or a healthy co-twin of an affected twin (not recorded which). Both conserved end residues are part of each CDR3. Fields, in order: J gene, V gene, CDR3 protein.

TRBJ2-3,TRBV15,CATSRDLRDLSTDTQYF
TRBJ2-5,TRBV19,CASSPRLAGEKGETQYF
TRBJ1-5,TRBV7-9,CASSNGQGVRQPQHF
TRBJ2-7,TRBV27,CASREGVSYEQYF
TRBJ2-2,TRBV4-1,CASSQGGLAGVGTGELFF
TRBJ2-1,TRBV19,CASSIGPGLAGRRQFF
TRBJ2-7,TRBV20-1,CSAPPASGTSSYEQYF
TRBJ2-3,TRBV5-5,CASSSDISTDTQYF
TRBJ1-4,TRBV28,CASSFGDGENEKLFF
TRBJ1-2,TRBV29-1,CSAWTGAGYGYTF
TRBJ2-4,TRBV5-1,CASSLEGAKNMQYF
TRBJ1-5,TRBV11-1,CASSFGTGGKTSNQPQHF
TRBJ1-4,TRBV19,CASSMIPTGTEEPLNEKLFF
TRBJ2-5,TRBV20-1,CSARDTWRSETQYF
TRBJ1-4,TRBV4-2,CASSQVGGWVEKLFF
TRBJ2-5,TRBV5-1,CASRHRGAETQYF
TRBJ1-2,TRBV5-5,CASSPSWLGPPGYTF
TRBJ2-7,TRBV3-1,CASSARLAGSDEQYF
TRBJ2-2,TRBV28,CATPDRNTGELFF
TRBJ2-1,TRBV4-3,CASSQGAEEGNEQFF
TRBJ2-5,TRBV12-3/TRBV12-4,CASRTGLAGVQETQYF
TRBJ2-1,TRBV5-6,CASSPGVNNEQFF
TRBJ1-5,TRBV29-1,CSVEAGDGQPQHF
TRBJ1-5,TRBV3-1,CASSPGTAPSNQPQHF
TRBJ1-1,TRBV20-1,CSARRNSRMNTEAFF
TRBJ1-3,TRBV11-1,CASSLIYIYRDLSSGNTIYF
TRBJ2-2,TRBV30,CAWSASGRHTGELFF
TRBJ1-4,TRBV5-1,CASSLAGTSATNEKLFF
TRBJ2-7,TRBV7-7,CASSLDDRGESYEQYF
TRBJ1-4,TRBV14,CASRRTVNEKLFF